These 8 T cell receptor beta chains came from one sample sequenced in a study of blood T cell repertoires in COVID-19 (dated by TCRdb to 2018 to 2020). The library relied on the immunoSEQ multiplex PCR assay. TCRdb holds this immuneACCESS table with in-frame rearrangements only. Some clones are missing; in checked studies, unresolved V genes explain under half, and the rest has no known cause. Present in this sample are about 250,000 clones, approximately 86% of which were seen just once. The top ten clonotypes cover around 6% of the sample. Material: peripheral blood. These receptors were taken from a human donor in a cohort sampled during active COVID-19.

The V and J genes are TRBV7-8 and TRBJ2-7; 8 bases agree with TRBD2. This CDR3 comprises 19 residues. Germline V gene lookup returns CDR1 SGHVS and CDR2 FQNEAQ. With V trimmed by 1 base and J by 3 bases, 17 bases remained unmatched. CDR3 DNA sequence: TGTGCCAGCAGCTTAGTTGGGAGACTAGCGTTATTGGGATTCTACGAGCAGTACTTC. It translates to CASSLVGRLALLGFYEQYF.

V and J are TRBV18 and TRBJ2-6; D is perhaps TRBD1 (6 bases). CDR3 size: 15 residues. Germline CDR1 KGHSH, CDR2 LQKENI. Deletions cut 6 bases from V and 2 bases from J, with 11 bases between. CDR3 protein: CASSQGGTGANVLTF. DNA of the CDR3: TGTGCCAGCTCGCAAGGGGGTACTGGGGCCAACGTCCTGACTTTC.

The chain is built from TRBV19 and TRBJ2-7, with D hard to call. The CDR3 sequence is 13 residues long. Trimming took off 3 bases at V and 1 base at J, with 7 bases between the two ends. The V gene's germline CDR1 is LNHDA and CDR2 SQIVND (reference sequence). The CDR3 loop reads CASSMGRSYEQYF. CDR3 nucleotides: TGTGCCAGTAGTATGGGCCGTTCCTACGAGCAGTACTTC.

V usage is TRBV18 and J usage is TRBJ2-7; 12 bases match TRBD2. J lost 2 bases, V lost 2 bases, and 1 base had no gene match. Germline V CDR1 and CDR2: KGHSH, LQKENI. The CDR3 has 15 amino acids. CDR3 sequence: CASSPRTSGAYEQYF. The DNA of the CDR3 is TGTGCCAGCTCACCAAGGACTAGCGGGGCCTACGAGCAGTACTTC. Full variable domain (missing parts from reference TRBV18 and TRBJ2-7): NAGVMQNPRHLVRRRGQEARLRCSPMKGHSHVYWYRQLPEEGLKFMVYLQKENIIDESGMPKERFSAEFPKEGPSILRIQQVVRGDSAAYFCASSPRTSGAYEQYFGPGTRLTVT.

This sequence joins TRBV10-1 and TRBJ2-5; unclear D gene. Between the trimmed V and J ends, which lost 3 bases and 0 bases, there was a span of 5 bases. Germline CDR1 WNHNN, CDR2 SYGVQD (reference sequence). CDR3 size: 13 residues. DNA for the CDR3: TGCGCCAGCAGTGAAAACTACCAAGAGACCCAGTACTTC. Protein product: CASSENYQETQYF.

The J gene is TRBJ1-1, the V gene TRBV18; maybe TRBD1 (6 bases). Trimming took off 3 bases at V and 2 bases at J, with 16 bases between the two ends. This CDR3 has 16 residues. In germline, CDR1 is KGHSH, CDR2 LQKENI. Here the CDR3 DNA reads TGTGCCAGCTCACCCCCGAGCCGGACAGTAAACACTGAAGCTTTCTTT. Translating gives CASSPPSRTVNTEAFF.

The rearrangement links TRBV18 to TRBJ2-3; D gene unclear. V lost 3 bases and J 3 bases, leaving 7 bases between the germline ends. Per germline, CDR1 KGHSH and CDR2 LQKENI. The CDR3 is 13 amino acids. CDR3 in DNA: TGTGCCAGCTCACCTACTACGACAGATACGCAGTATTTT. The encoded protein is CASSPTTTDTQYF.

V is TRBV24-1 and J is TRBJ2-3; TRBD1 matches at 7 bases. Germline V lookup: CDR1 KGHDR, CDR2 SFDVKD. CDR3 length equals 16 residues. V gave up 4 bases and J gave up 2 bases; unmatched junction bases: 8. The CDR3 spells CATSDPDRELTDTQYF. The CDR3 DNA follows: TGTGCCACCAGTGACCCAGACAGGGAGCTCACAGATACGCAGTATTTT.